This T cell receptor (beta chain) comes out of a study of T cells after yellow fever vaccination. UMIs were added to TCR cDNA along with a universal primer site when it was made by 5'RACE template switching. From the 5' RACE reads, TCRdb called clonotypes with MiXCR, one entry per CDR3 protein. The sample records around 310,000 distinct CDR3 sequences, roughly 4.3% being singletons. Study-wide points: Contaminating bulk clonotypes could be abundant in FACS-sorted repertoires. Reappearing after the booster were most of the clones from primary vaccination (around 95% CD4, 85% to 90% CD8). CD4 and CD8 compartments shared a small share of clonotypes, likely from convergent recombination.

Trimming cost V 2 bases and J 4 bases; bases outside gene matches: 7. This CDR3 has 15 residues. Germline CDR1 SGHTA, CDR2 FQGNSA. The sample holds many counts of this clonotype. What it binds is not known. The gene calls are TRBV7-2 and TRBJ1-2; 7 bases line up with TRBD1. This clonotype was sampled from a man between 18 and 29 years old who received the YFV17D yellow fever vaccine. The specimen was PBMCs, collected 15 days after the yellow fever booster vaccination. CDR3 nucleotides: TGTGCCAGCAGCTTATCGACAGGGAACACCTATGGCTACACCTTC. Protein: CASSLSTGNTYGYTF. The variable domain in full, completed from reference TRBV7-2 and TRBJ1-2, reads GAGVSQSPSNKVTEKGKDVELRCDPISGHTALYWYRQSLGQGLEFLIYFQGNSAPDKSGLPSDRFSAERTGGSVSTLTIQRTQQEDSAVYLCASSLSTGNTYGYTFGSGTRLTVV.